These 9 T cell receptor beta chains were all obtained from the same sample, sequenced in a study of blood T cell repertoires in COVID-19. TCRdb's copy holds only in-frame clones and misses some; the assay was immunoSEQ multiplex PCR. The sample contains approximately 81,000 clones, about 89% of which appear only once. What was sequenced was PBMCs or T cells enriched from blood (not recorded which). These receptors originate from a woman in her fifties or sixties with acute COVID-19.

V gene TRBV5-1 combines with J gene TRBJ2-3, with 10 bases identical to TRBD2. Germline trimming cut 5 bases from V and 5 bases from J; bases unmatched to any gene: 11. The CDR3 consists of 16 residues. Germline assignment: CDR1 SGHRS and CDR2 YFSETQ. The CDR3, as DNA: TGCGCCAGCAGAATAGCGGGAGGCGTGCAAAGAGATACGCAGTATTTT. Translated, it gives CASRIAGGVQRDTQYF. The whole variable domain, remainder taken from reference TRBV5-1 and TRBJ2-3, is KAGVTQTPRYLIKTRGQQVTLSCSPISGHRSVSWYQQTPGQGLQFLFEYFSETQRNKGNFPGRFSGRQFSNSRSEMNVSTLELGDSALYLCASRIAGGVQRDTQYFGPGTRLTVL.

J is TRBJ2-7 and V is TRBV30, with 8 nucleotides matching TRBD1. Germline-derived CDR1 and CDR2 are GTSNPN and SVGIG (reference sequence). This CDR3 spans 14 amino acids. Trimming cost V 3 bases and J 2 bases; bases outside gene matches: 6. The CDR3 coding sequence is TGTGCCTGGAGACTACAGGGGGGTGCCTACGAGCAGTACTTC. Amino acid sequence: CAWRLQGGAYEQYF.

The gene calls are TRBV19 and TRBJ1-2; a weak D match, TRBD1 (5 bases). Germline values: CDR1 LNHDA, CDR2 SQIVND (reference sequence). The CDR3 covers 16 residues. V gave up 4 bases and J gave up 5 bases, with 20 bases separating them. CDR3 sequence (DNA): TGTGCCAGTAGTACAACCCAGGGTTCTGGGTCTTATGGCTACACCTTC. It specifies CASSTTQGSGSYGYTF.

V is TRBV5-5 and J is TRBJ1-2; 7 bases match TRBD1. CDR3 length equals 15 residues. CDR1 SGHKS and CDR2 YYEKEE come from the germline V gene (reference sequence). J lost 4 bases, V lost 4 bases, and 10 bases had no gene match. The CDR3 protein is CASSHAGQPPYGYTF. The DNA for the CDR3 is TGTGCCAGCAGCCACGCGGGACAGCCGCCCTATGGCTACACCTTC. Based on the CDR3 plus reference TRBV5-5 and TRBJ1-2, the full variable domain is DAGVTQSPTHLIKTRGQQVTLRCSPISGHKSVSWYQQVLGQGPQFIFQYYEKEERGRGNFPDRFSARQFPNYSSELNVNALLLGDSALYLCASSHAGQPPYGYTFGSGTRLTVV.

This clone was found once. The chain has TRBV10-3 and TRBJ2-6, with 7 bases that match TRBD2. J gave up 4 bases and V 3 bases, and 6 bases lay outside the gene matches. Germline-derived CDR1 and CDR2 are ENHRY and SYGVKD. CDR3 size: 16 residues. This CDR3 reads CAISEPGGAGANVLTF. The CDR3 DNA sequence: TGTGCCATCAGTGAACCGGGGGGAGCCGGGGCCAACGTCCTGACTTTC.

The V call is TRBV27, the J call TRBJ2-7, with D perhaps matching TRBD1 (6 bases). Trimming took off 1 base at V and 6 bases at J, with 16 bases between the two ends. Germline CDR1 and CDR2: MNHEY and SMNVEV (reference sequence). The CDR3 has 15 amino acids. CDR3 residues: CASSLLGVMGAEQYF. For the CDR3, the DNA is TGTGCCAGCAGTTTATTGGGGGTCATGGGGGCCGAGCAGTACTTC.

This CDR3 is CASSSREGYGYTF. The CDR3 DNA sequence: TGTGCCAGCAGTTCGCGTGAGGGCTATGGCTACACCTTC. The J gene is TRBJ1-2, the V gene TRBV12-3 or TRBV12-4; D is unresolved. This CDR3 has 13 residues. Trimming took 4 bases from V and 4 from J, leaving 10 bases between them.

The rearrangement uses TRBV10-3 and TRBJ2-1; D may be TRBD1 (6 bases). Germline V gene lookup returns CDR1 ENHRY and CDR2 SYGVKD. CDR3 length equals 15 residues. V lost 7 bases and J lost 8, with 21 bases in between. This CDR3 reads CAITRGGLYGDEQFF. The DNA of the CDR3 is TGTGCCATCACTAGAGGGGGTCTTTATGGCGATGAGCAGTTCTTC.

The chain carries TRBV5-1 and TRBJ2-5; 15 bases are a match to TRBD2. This CDR3 comprises 17 residues. The trim removed 4 bases at V and 5 bases at J, leaving 9 bases unmatched. Germline CDR1 and CDR2: SGHRS and YFSETQ. The CDR3 DNA is TGCGCCAGCAGCACGGGGACTAGCGGGAGGATGGGGGAGACCCAGTACTTC. Its translation is CASSTGTSGRMGETQYF.